A selection of T cell receptor beta chains follows, all from one sample in a study of blood T cell repertoires in COVID-19. Measured with immunoSEQ multiplex PCR; TCRdb has only the in-frame clones, and not every one. The table lists a few hundred thousand clones, about 85% of them singletons, with about 6.9% in the top ten. Material: PBMCs or T cells enriched from blood (not recorded which). The receptors derive from a woman between 45 and 60 years old who had been exposed to COVID-19. CDR3s include the opening cysteine and the closing phenylalanine or tryptophan. A D gene is named only where the DNA matches it firmly. The listing skips clone size in some rows; elsewhere it reads once, few, many or a size class.

j_call | d_call | cdr3_length | clone_size | v_call | cdr3_aa | cdr3_nt
TRBJ1-5 | NA | 14 | once | TRBV5-8 | CASSFRGSNQPQHF | TGTGCCAGCAGCTTCCGGGGGAGCAATCAGCCCCAGCATTTT
TRBJ1-5 | NA | 17 | once | TRBV19 | CASSIRGRTDSNQPQHF | TGTGCCAGTAGTATAAGGGGTCGGACGGATAGCAATCAGCCCCAGCATTTT
TRBJ2-1 | TRBD2 | 15 | NA | TRBV5-4 | CASSSAGGDNNEQFF | TGTGCCAGCAGCTCAGCGGGGGGGGATAACAATGAGCAGTTCTTC
TRBJ2-3 | NA | 11 | NA | TRBV2 | CASAETDTQYF | TGTGCCAGCGCAGAAACAGATACGCAGTATTTT
TRBJ1-3 | NA | 14 | NA | TRBV28 | CASSGDRTGNTIYF | TGTGCCAGCAGCGGCGACAGGACTGGAAACACCATATATTTT
TRBJ2-1 | NA | 15 | NA | TRBV10-3 | CAISVGGGAYNEQFF | TGTGCCATCAGTGTGGGCGGAGGAGCGTACAATGAGCAGTTCTTC
TRBJ1-2 | TRBD1 | 14 | NA | TRBV5-6 | CASSLPTGVLGYTF | TGTGCCAGCAGCTTGCCCACAGGGGTGTTAGGCTACACCTTC
TRBJ2-2 | NA | 15 | NA | TRBV11-3 | CASSSQSGGTGELFF | TGTGCCAGCAGCTCGCAGTCCGGAGGCACCGGGGAGCTGTTTTTT
TRBJ2-1 | NA | 13 | NA | TRBV5-1 | CASSRVDRNEQFF | TGCGCCAGCAGCCGGGTAGATAGAAATGAGCAGTTCTTC
TRBJ1-2 | TRBD1 | 13 | NA | TRBV3-1/TRBV3-2 | CASSPGQEYGYTF | TGTGCCAGCAGCCCTGGACAGGAGTATGGCTACACCTTC
TRBJ2-3 | NA | 14 | NA | TRBV6-2/TRBV6-3 | CASSYSTLTDTQYF | TGTGCCAGCAGTTACTCCACTCTCACAGATACGCAGTATTTT
TRBJ2-1 | NA | 14 | NA | TRBV5-1 | CASSLVRTDDEQFF | TGCGCCAGCAGCTTGGTCAGGACAGACGATGAGCAGTTCTTC
TRBJ2-2 | TRBD2 | 12 | NA | TRBV10-3 | CASRLAVGELFF | TGTGCCTCCCGACTAGCTGTAGGGGAGCTGTTTTTT
TRBJ1-2 | NA | 13 | NA | TRBV10-1 | CASSESERGGYTF | TGCGCCAGCAGTGAGTCGGAAAGGGGCGGCTACACCTTC